This TCR beta chain was identified during a study of neurological immune-mediated disorders. The germline V gene encodes CDR1 LNHNV and CDR2 YYDKDF (reference sequence). The CDR3 is 14 residues long. After removal of 1 base from V and 7 bases from J, the junction contained 2 bases not matched to a gene. 5'RACE with 10-nucleotide random UMIs produced the cDNA. TCRdb processed the 5' RACE reads anew with MiXCR; each CDR3 protein has one entry. This table has approximately 50,000 distinct CDR3 sequences, approximately 10% appearing once. This clonotype was recorded many times. Antigen unknown. Findings of the study overall: The most TCR clonal expansion was seen in HTLV-1-associated myelopathy, whereas the least was seen in multiple sclerosis, below the level in healthy controls.

The genes are TRBV15 and TRBJ2-1; 9 nucleotides align to TRBD2. The receptor was isolated from a man in his 70s with HTLV-1-associated myelopathy (HAM/TSP). Source material: PBMCs. The CDR3 protein is CATSRGGGGNEQFF. CDR3 nucleotides: TGTGCCACCAGCAGAGGCGGGGGGGGAAATGAGCAGTTCTTC.